These T cell receptor beta chains were read from a single sample in a study of technical replicates of blood from a few donors. Sequencing used immunoSEQ multiplex PCR; TCRdb keeps in-frame clones, though not all of them. The data hold tens of thousands of clones, with under 95% observed a single time. The sequenced material came from T cells isolated from PBMCs. These TCRs come from a human donor in good health. Each CDR3 is given with its conserved first and last residue. The order of the fields is V gene, clone size, D gene, J gene, CDR3 DNA, CDR3 protein. The D gene is left open where the match is weak. Expanded clones are given a class, and other clones once, few, many or no size at all.

>TRBV7-3|NA|TRBD1|TRBJ2-5
TGTGCCAGCAGCCGGGACAGGGAAGAGACCCAGTACTTC
CASSRDREETQYF
>TRBV11-2|NA|NA|TRBJ1-2
TGTGCCAGCAGCCCCAACAGTAACTATGGCTACACCTTC
CASSPNSNYGYTF
>TRBV7-9|once|NA|TRBJ2-7
TGTGCCAGCAGCTCGGACACGTCTCCCTACGAGCAGTACTTC
CASSSDTSPYEQYF
>TRBV10-3|NA|NA|TRBJ2-1
TGTGCCATCAGTGAGTCGGGGGGTGGGCAGTTCTTC
CAISESGGGQFF
>TRBV11-2|NA|NA|TRBJ2-6
TGTGCCAGCAGCTCCCGGTTCTGGGGCGTGGGGTCTGGGGCCAACGTCCTGACTTTC
CASSSRFWGVGSGANVLTF
>TRBV27|once|TRBD1|TRBJ2-4
TGTGCCAGCAGTTTCGGAACAGGGGATGTAAACATTCAGTACTTC
CASSFGTGDVNIQYF
>TRBV7-6|NA|TRBD2|TRBJ2-1
TGTGCCAGCAGCCCGAAGACCGGATTTGACGGGAGGGCCCACAATGAGCAGTTCTTC
CASSPKTGFDGRAHNEQFF
>TRBV29-1|few|NA|TRBJ1-1
TGCAGCGTTGAGAGAGATCGACAGACCACTGAAGCTTTCTTT
CSVERDRQTTEAFF
>TRBV19|NA|NA|TRBJ1-5
TGTGCCAGTAGACACAGGGTTAGCAATCAGCCCCAGCATTTT
CASRHRVSNQPQHF
>TRBV12-5|NA|NA|TRBJ1-4
TGTGCTAGTGGGCCTGGGGGACACAGAGTCGAAAAACTGTTTTTT
CASGPGGHRVEKLFF
>TRBV10-1|NA|TRBD2|TRBJ2-1
TGCGCCAGCAGTGTCCAGACTAGCGGGAGCAATGAGCAGTTCTTC
CASSVQTSGSNEQFF
>TRBV19|NA|TRBD1|TRBJ2-1
TGTGCCAGTAGTACAGTCCCGGGACAGGGGTGGTCGTCGGCCAATGAGCAGTTCTTC
CASSTVPGQGWSSANEQFF
>TRBV11-3|NA|TRBD2|TRBJ2-7
TGTGCCAGCAGGGAGACTAGCGGGAGTAGGTACGAGCAGTACTTC
CASRETSGSRYEQYF
>TRBV2|NA|TRBD2|TRBJ2-1
TGTGCCAGCACGACTAGCCGTACAGAGTACAATGAGCAGTTCTTC
CASTTSRTEYNEQFF
>TRBV25-1|NA|TRBD2|TRBJ2-2
TGTGCCAGCAGTGAATGGAGTAGCGGGGGGGCGGCCGGGGAGCTGTTTTTT
CASSEWSSGGAAGELFF
>TRBV21-1|once|NA|TRBJ2-7
TGTGCCAGCAGCTCCCGGGTCTTGAGAGGAAACGAGCAGTACTTC
CASSSRVLRGNEQYF
>TRBV18|once|NA|TRBJ2-7
TGTGCCAGCTCACCCCAATACGAGCAGTACTTC
CASSPQYEQYF
>TRBV30|NA|NA|TRBJ1-3
TGTGCCTGGACCCCACAGGCTGGAAACACCATATATTTT
CAWTPQAGNTIYF
>TRBV7-2|NA|TRBD1|TRBJ2-2
TGTGCCAGCCAACAGGGGGCCCCGAACACCGGGGAGCTGTTTTTT
CASQQGAPNTGELFF
>TRBV7-2|NA|NA|TRBJ2-3
TGTGCCAGCAGCTTAGGAGGGTATGCAGATACGCAGTATTTT
CASSLGGYADTQYF
>TRBV9|NA|NA|TRBJ2-1
TGTGCCAGCAGCGTAGAACTGCTCAATTACGATGAGCAGTTCTTC
CASSVELLNYDEQFF
>TRBV7-3|once|TRBD2|TRBJ2-3
TGTGCCAGCAGCTCTAGCGGGTCACGCACAGATACGCAGTATTTT
CASSSSGSRTDTQYF
>TRBV9|NA|NA|TRBJ1-5
TGTGCCAGCAGCCGTGGGGGGGGTAGCAATCAGCCCCAGCATTTT
CASSRGGGSNQPQHF
>TRBV5-1|NA|NA|TRBJ1-2
TGCGCCAGCAGCTTGGTGGCCGGGGAGATGGATGGCTACACCTTC
CASSLVAGEMDGYTF
>TRBV6-5|NA|TRBD1|TRBJ1-2
TGTGCCAGCAGCTCCCCAGGGGGCGGGTATGGCTACACCTTC
CASSSPGGGYGYTF
>TRBV7-3|NA|TRBD2|TRBJ2-1
TGTGCCAGCAGCCCGGGGGGAAATGAGCAGTTCTTC
CASSPGGNEQFF
>TRBV5-1|NA|NA|TRBJ1-5
TGCGCCAGCAGTCGGGGGGCAGGACAGCCCCAGCATTTT
CASSRGAGQPQHF
>TRBV6-1|NA|TRBD1|TRBJ1-4
TGTGCCAGCAGGGAACAGGGGGCGCATACTAATGAAAAACTGTTTTTT
CASREQGAHTNEKLFF
>TRBV30|NA|TRBD2|TRBJ2-1
TGTGCCTGGAGTGGGGGGGGGTATTCCTACAATGAGCAGTTCTTC
CAWSGGGYSYNEQFF
>TRBV11-2|NA|TRBD1|TRBJ2-7
TGTGCCAGCAGGGAATCGGGACAGTCCTACGAGCAGTACTTC
CASRESGQSYEQYF
>TRBV6-5|NA|NA|TRBJ2-7
TGTGCCAGCAGTCCCTTGACGGCCCAAACTAGCGAGCAGTACTTC
CASSPLTAQTSEQYF
>TRBV28|NA|NA|TRBJ1-5
TGTGCCAGTAAAATTGGGGGGGTAGGCAATCAGCCCCAGCATTTT
CASKIGGVGNQPQHF
>TRBV27|NA|NA|TRBJ1-1
TGTGCCAGCGGCCCGGGGGACGATCCTTATAACACTGAAGCTTTCTTT
CASGPGDDPYNTEAFF
>TRBV27|NA|NA|TRBJ2-1
TGTGCCAGCAGCACCCATGGGACTCGAAGGGGCAATGAGCAGTTCTTC
CASSTHGTRRGNEQFF
>TRBV10-3|NA|NA|TRBJ2-3
TGTGCCATCAGTGCTAGCCCCCCAGGGGCAGATACGCAGTATTTT
CAISASPPGADTQYF
>TRBV11-2|NA|TRBD2|TRBJ2-3
TGTGCCAGCAGCTTAGGTGGGAGGGCCGTAGATACGCAGTATTTT
CASSLGGRAVDTQYF
>TRBV6-5|NA|TRBD1|TRBJ2-7
TGTGCCAGCCGGGACAGGGGAATCGAGCAGTACTTC
CASRDRGIEQYF